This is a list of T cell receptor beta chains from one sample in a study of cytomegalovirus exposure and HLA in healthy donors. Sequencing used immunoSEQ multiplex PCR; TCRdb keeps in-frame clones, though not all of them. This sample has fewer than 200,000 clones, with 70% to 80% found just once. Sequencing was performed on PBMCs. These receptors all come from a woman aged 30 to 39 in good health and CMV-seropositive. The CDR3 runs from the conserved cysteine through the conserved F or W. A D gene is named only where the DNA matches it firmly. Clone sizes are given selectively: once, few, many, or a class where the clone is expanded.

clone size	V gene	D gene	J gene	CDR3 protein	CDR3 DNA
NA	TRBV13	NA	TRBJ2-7	CASSSRRGARYEQYF	TGTGCCAGCAGCTCCCGCCGGGGGGCCAGATACGAGCAGTACTTC
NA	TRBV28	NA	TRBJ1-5	CASRREQPRQPQHF	TGTGCCAGCAGAAGGGAGCAGCCCCGTCAGCCCCAGCATTTT
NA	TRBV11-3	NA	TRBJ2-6	CASSFRAGANVLTF	TGTGCCAGCAGCTTCAGGGCTGGGGCCAACGTCCTGACTTTC
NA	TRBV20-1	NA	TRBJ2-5	CSATVLETQYF	TGCAGTGCTACCGTTTTGGAGACCCAGTACTTC
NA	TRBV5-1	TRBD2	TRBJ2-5	CASRQGTSGGETQYF	TGCGCCAGCAGACAGGGGACTAGCGGTGGGGAGACCCAGTACTTC
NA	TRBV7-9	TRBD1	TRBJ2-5	CASSLVGTEGAQYF	TGTGCCAGCAGCTTAGTAGGGACAGAAGGTGCCCAGTACTTC
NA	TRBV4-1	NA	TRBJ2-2	CASSQVGGELFF	TGCGCCAGCAGCCAAGTCGGGGGGGAGCTGTTTTTT
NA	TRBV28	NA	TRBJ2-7	CASNGEVSYEQYF	TGTGCCAGCAACGGGGAGGTCTCCTACGAGCAGTACTTC
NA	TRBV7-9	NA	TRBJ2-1	CASSLGPPTYNEQFF	TGTGCCAGCAGCTTAGGTCCCCCTACCTACAATGAGCAGTTCTTC
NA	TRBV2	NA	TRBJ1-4	CASKGGRGGREKLFF	TGTGCCAGCAAGGGGGGGAGAGGGGGGCGAGAAAAACTGTTTTTT
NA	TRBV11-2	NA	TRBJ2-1	CASSLQGYEQFF	TGTGCCAGCAGCTTACAGGGCTATGAGCAGTTCTTC
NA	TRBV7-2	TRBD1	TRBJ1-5	CASAGQGDQPQHF	TGTGCCAGCGCGGGACAGGGGGATCAGCCCCAGCATTTT
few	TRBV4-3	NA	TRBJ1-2	CASSQGVNSPAGYTF	TGCGCCAGCAGCCAAGGGGTCAACAGCCCGGCTGGCTACACCTTC